A selection of T cell receptor beta chains follows, all from one sample in a study of vaccination and CD4 T cells after COVID-19. TCRdb itself ran the PCR reads through MiXCR, one entry per CDR3 protein. The sample gives around 20,000 distinct CDR3 sequences, roughly 47% of which show up once; approximately 24% is in the top ten. The antigens these receptors bind are not known. The starting material was CD4+ T cells from blood, cultured in vitro, obtained before SARS-CoV-2 vaccination. The receptor source for this set is a human donor who had recovered from COVID-19. Each CDR3 is given without its conserved first and last residue. D genes are given only for firm matches. Part of the rows lack a size; the others show once, few, many or a class for expanded clones.

D gene: TRBD1; V gene: TRBV20-1; J gene: TRBJ2-4; clone size: NA; CDR3 protein: SARETGAAKNIQY
D gene: TRBD1; V gene: TRBV20-1; J gene: TRBJ1-2; clone size: NA; CDR3 protein: SARNATGGAYGYT
D gene: NA; V gene: TRBV12-3/TRBV12-4; J gene: TRBJ1-1; clone size: NA; CDR3 protein: ASTPPGSEAF
D gene: NA; V gene: TRBV2; J gene: TRBJ1-5; clone size: NA; CDR3 protein: ASSEEVAINQPQH
D gene: NA; V gene: TRBV11-3; J gene: TRBJ1-1; clone size: NA; CDR3 protein: ASSFRQGSEAF
D gene: TRBD2; V gene: TRBV6-2/TRBV6-3; J gene: TRBJ2-1; clone size: NA; CDR3 protein: ASQNRGLAAYNEQF
D gene: NA; V gene: TRBV4-3; J gene: TRBJ2-5; clone size: NA; CDR3 protein: ASSQDRETQY
D gene: NA; V gene: TRBV5-4; J gene: TRBJ1-2; clone size: once; CDR3 protein: ASSLGGSYGYT
D gene: TRBD1; V gene: TRBV28; J gene: TRBJ2-3; clone size: NA; CDR3 protein: ASNKGTGGVTDTQY
D gene: NA; V gene: TRBV7-2; J gene: TRBJ1-2; clone size: NA; CDR3 protein: ASSYQGARTNYGYT
D gene: NA; V gene: TRBV6-1; J gene: TRBJ2-5; clone size: NA; CDR3 protein: ANSRDGELQETQY
D gene: NA; V gene: TRBV27; J gene: TRBJ1-2; clone size: NA; CDR3 protein: ASSFRAGRERGYT
D gene: TRBD1; V gene: TRBV5-4; J gene: TRBJ2-3; clone size: NA; CDR3 protein: ASSLRDRGSPDTQY
D gene: TRBD1; V gene: TRBV6-1; J gene: TRBJ2-2; clone size: NA; CDR3 protein: ASSGRKTGGGTGELF
D gene: NA; V gene: TRBV7-8; J gene: TRBJ2-2; clone size: few; CDR3 protein: ASSRTANTGELF
D gene: NA; V gene: TRBV6-4; J gene: TRBJ2-3; clone size: NA; CDR3 protein: ASSEWAHRGGFTDTQY
D gene: TRBD1; V gene: TRBV5-4; J gene: TRBJ1-2; clone size: NA; CDR3 protein: ASSRGQGTERYT
D gene: TRBD1; V gene: TRBV10-3; J gene: TRBJ2-1; clone size: NA; CDR3 protein: AISETGTGYNEQF
D gene: NA; V gene: TRBV7-9; J gene: TRBJ1-1; clone size: NA; CDR3 protein: ASSSPTDMNTEAF
D gene: NA; V gene: TRBV30; J gene: TRBJ2-7; clone size: NA; CDR3 protein: AWSVRARGEQY
D gene: TRBD1; V gene: TRBV20-1; J gene: TRBJ1-5; clone size: few; CDR3 protein: SARAGGNSNQPQH
D gene: NA; V gene: TRBV7-8; J gene: TRBJ1-5; clone size: NA; CDR3 protein: ASSQHKGQPQH
D gene: TRBD1; V gene: TRBV11-3; J gene: TRBJ2-5; clone size: NA; CDR3 protein: ASSLVNEGARETQY
D gene: NA; V gene: TRBV20-1; J gene: TRBJ1-5; clone size: few; CDR3 protein: SASMGVSQPQH
D gene: NA; V gene: TRBV7-2; J gene: TRBJ1-3; clone size: NA; CDR3 protein: ASSSQVSAGNTIY
D gene: NA; V gene: TRBV6-5; J gene: TRBJ2-1; clone size: few; CDR3 protein: ASSYSRSSGHEQF
D gene: NA; V gene: TRBV7-2; J gene: TRBJ2-3; clone size: few; CDR3 protein: ASSFQATDTQY
D gene: TRBD1; V gene: TRBV7-6; J gene: TRBJ2-3; clone size: NA; CDR3 protein: ASSLAGRGIDTQY
D gene: TRBD2; V gene: TRBV29-1; J gene: TRBJ2-3; clone size: NA; CDR3 protein: SVESSGAFTDTQY
D gene: NA; V gene: TRBV29-1; J gene: TRBJ1-2; clone size: few; CDR3 protein: SVESVNYGYT
D gene: NA; V gene: TRBV11-2; J gene: TRBJ1-1; clone size: NA; CDR3 protein: ASRLDSANTEAF